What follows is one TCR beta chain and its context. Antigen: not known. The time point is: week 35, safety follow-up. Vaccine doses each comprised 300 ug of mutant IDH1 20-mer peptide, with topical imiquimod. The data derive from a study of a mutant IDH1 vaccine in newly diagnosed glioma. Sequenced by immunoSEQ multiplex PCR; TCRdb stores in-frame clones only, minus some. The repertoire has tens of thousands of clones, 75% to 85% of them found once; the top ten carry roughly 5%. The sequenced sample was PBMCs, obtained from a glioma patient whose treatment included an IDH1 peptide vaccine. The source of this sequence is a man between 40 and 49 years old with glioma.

The CDR3 bases are TGTGCCTGGAGTCCCGACAGGGGGCGCGGGGAAAAACTGTTTTTT. As protein: CAWSPDRGRGEKLFF. This sequence joins TRBV30 and TRBJ1-4; the match to TRBD1 covers 10 bases. This CDR3 is built from 15 residues. Germline V gene lookup returns CDR1 GTSNPN and CDR2 SVGIG (reference sequence). With V trimmed by 2 bases and J by 8 bases, 8 bases remained unmatched.